A single count supports the clone carrying this T cell receptor (beta chain). Antigen unknown. The CDR3 is made up of 16 amino acids. J lost 0 bases, V lost 4 bases, and 7 bases had no gene match. Germline values: CDR1 SEHNR, CDR2 FQNEAQ (reference sequence). The sample originates from a study of cytomegalovirus exposure and HLA in healthy donors. The PCR contained 60 Vbeta and 13 Jbeta primers. How the authors handled the data: Counted up in a later analysis, unique TCR beta chains came to 65 million to 100 million, with some 9.9 million shared. Measured with immunoSEQ multiplex PCR; TCRdb has only the in-frame clones, and not every one. V and J calls and clone size follow that table, whereas D and trimming were derived from the DNA. Of 100,000 to 150,000 clones in the sample, 80% were seen once. General study findings and limits: V- and J-gene trimming of TCR beta was linked (in a later analysis) to a missense DCLRE1C variant. Reports showed the classifier diagnosing cytomegalovirus status with high specificity and sensitivity.

There were likely unrecorded immune exposures, though donors were nominally healthy when sampled. The rearrangement joins TRBV7-9 to TRBJ2-7, with TRBD1 matching over 9 bases. The sample comprised PBMCs. The receptor was isolated from a young man in good health and CMV-seropositive. In DNA, the CDR3 is TGTGCCAGCAGCTCCAACCGGGACAGGGTCTCCTACGAGCAGTACTTC. Translation gives CASSSNRDRVSYEQYF.